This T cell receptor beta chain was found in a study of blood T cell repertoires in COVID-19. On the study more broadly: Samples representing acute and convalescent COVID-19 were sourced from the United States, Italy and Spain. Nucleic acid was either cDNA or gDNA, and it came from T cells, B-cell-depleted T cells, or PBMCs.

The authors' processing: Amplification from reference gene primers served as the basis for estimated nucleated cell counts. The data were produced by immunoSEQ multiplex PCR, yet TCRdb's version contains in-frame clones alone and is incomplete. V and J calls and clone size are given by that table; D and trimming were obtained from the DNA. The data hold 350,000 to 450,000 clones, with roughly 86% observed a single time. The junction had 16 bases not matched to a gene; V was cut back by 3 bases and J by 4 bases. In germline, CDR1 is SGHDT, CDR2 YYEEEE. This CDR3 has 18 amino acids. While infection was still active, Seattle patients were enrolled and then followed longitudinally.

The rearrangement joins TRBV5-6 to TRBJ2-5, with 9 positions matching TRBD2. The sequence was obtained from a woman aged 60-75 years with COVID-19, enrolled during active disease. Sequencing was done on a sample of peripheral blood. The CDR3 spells CASSSTRGGAGLIETQYF. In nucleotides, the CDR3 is TGTGCCAGCAGCTCAACACGCGGGGGGGCCGGGCTGATAGAGACCCAGTACTTC.